The entry that follows covers one T cell receptor beta chain sequence. What it binds is not known. The PCR contained 60 Vbeta and 13 Jbeta primers. Only in-frame clones appear in the TCRdb table, and some are missing; sequencing was by immunoSEQ multiplex PCR. The repertoire holds 110,000 to 150,000 clones, with about 74% as singletons. The V end was cut by 1 base, the J end by 6 bases, with 12 bases between. The germline V gene encodes CDR1 SGHTA and CDR2 FQGNSA. The CDR3 totals 14 residues. This specimen comes from a study of cytomegalovirus exposure and HLA in healthy donors. Study summary: Around 80 million unique TCRs from HLA-typed donors were held in an early data release.

Notes on the study in general: In vitro, three CMV-associated chains proved specific for CMV antigens. In presence/absence analyses, roughly uniform sequencing depth across donors was assumed.

This TCR was recovered from a young man in good health and CMV-seropositive. The chain employs TRBV7-2 and TRBJ1-1; no clear D gene. Sequencing was carried out using PBMCs. This CDR3 reads CASSLVRGSAEAFF. The CDR3 region has the DNA TGTGCCAGCAGCTTAGTTCGGGGATCGGCTGAAGCTTTCTTT.